The source of this TCR beta chain is a study of T cell responses to AZD1222 COVID-19 vaccine (dated by TCRdb to about 2021). With respect to the entire study: A total of 240 or so trial participants underwent TCR sequencing, of whom 200 to 220 had received two doses of AZD1222 and some 25 had received two doses of the MenACWY control vaccine. Trial participants were enrolled into age subgroups of 18-55, 56-69 and 70-plus years, which contained around 150, 28 and 57 TCR-sequenced participants, respectively. The paper's findings and limits, for the study overall: No day 14 peak-response samples were available, so repertoires were characterized only after the peak T cell response. After two AZD1222 doses, spike-specific TCR breadth and depth were significantly higher than at day 0 and than in MenACWY recipients. The 56-69-year group was small, and its depth increase did not reach significance, likely because of low power. Only 5 to 7 AZD1222 recipients were SARS-CoV-2 seropositive at baseline, limiting conclusions about previously exposed vaccinees. CD4 TCRs associated with the vaccine covered the entire spike protein, and the dominant responses were in regions 160-218 and 743-854. Participants were mostly white British, with more females than males. The authors suggested clonal diversity may have been underestimated. Reportedly, almost half of the unique spike-specific TCRs recognized epitopes lying outside the regions that are mutated in the B.1.351 and B.1.1.7 variants.

The CDR3 regions of human TCRbeta chains were analyzed by immunosequencing. The source study handled its data this way. Repertoire TCRs were matched against a reference library of SARS-CoV-2-specific TCRs generated with the MIRA antigen-specificity platform. Breadth meant the fraction of unique TCRs that were SARS-CoV-2-associated, whereas depth meant the fraction of total T cells that were SARS-CoV-2-associated. Using the MIRA data, every spike-specific TCR was mapped to the spike region that the TCR reacted to and assigned to either a CD4 or a CD8 class. Log10-transformed breadth and depth values were compared by one-way ANOVA with Sidak's multiple comparisons tests. Entries here come from immuneACCESS through TCRdb and include only in-frame sequences with V and J called. Some clones fail to appear in such tables; in the studies checked, an unresolved V gene covers under half of the shortfall, and the cause of the remainder is unknown. The V and J calls and clone size come from that table; D and trimming were worked out from the DNA. Within this sample are 90,000 to 130,000 clones, with 70% to 90% of them counted one time only. The top ten hold roughly 15% of the sample.

The time point label corresponds to: about 28 days (+/-7) after the second vaccine dose. AZD1222 recipients given second doses at about 4 weeks or at about 12 weeks were pooled, since spike-specific TCR depth and breadth were not found to differ between the two schedules. The vaccinee samples were drawn from two UK trials, COV001 and COV002, one of which was a single-blind randomized controlled phase 2/3 trial testing AZD1222 (ChAdOx1 nCoV-19) in healthy adults. Trial participant PBMC samples were collected at day 0 and day 28 after the second dose for TCRbeta chain sequencing. Points on this clone: The antigen it recognizes is unknown. The sample holds no much larger clone one base away, and base qualities are not on file.

V drops 1 base and J drops 10 bases, leaving 12 bases in between. CDR1 and CDR2, looked up from the germline V gene, are SGDLS and YYNGEE. Its CDR3 holds 14 amino acids, cysteine through phenylalanine. The retained sequence is limited to the CDR3, 42 bases, with the frame set at the first base. The V and J segments used are TRBV9 and TRBJ1-6; a weak D assignment points to TRBD1 (6 bases agree). The clonotype comes from an adult who received the AZD1222 COVID-19 vaccine. The starting material was peripheral blood, obtained 28 days after the second AZD1222 dose. The DNA is TGTGCCAGCAGCGTAACTGTACAGGGCTCACCCCTCCACTTT. This translates into CASSVTVQGSPLHF.